The TCR beta chain described here comes from a study of blood T cell repertoires in COVID-19. Study details: COVID-19 samples collected from the United States, Italy and Spain covered acute and convalescent phases.

The V end was cut by 6 bases, the J end by 5 bases, with 11 bases between. Germline V gives CDR1 MNHEY, CDR2 SMNVEV (reference sequence). The CDR3 is made up of 12 amino acids. This clone was seen a single time. This table comes from immunoSEQ multiplex PCR, and its TCRdb copy is limited to in-frame clones, with some not included. This table holds 150,000 to 200,000 clones, 85% to 95% found once. Source material: peripheral blood. The source is a woman between 55 and 75 years old with COVID-19, enrolled during active disease. The chain is built from TRBV27 and TRBJ2-7; no clear D. The DNA of the CDR3 is TGTGCCAGCAGCGCCTCACCGGACGAGCAGTACTTC. Translation gives CASSASPDEQYF.